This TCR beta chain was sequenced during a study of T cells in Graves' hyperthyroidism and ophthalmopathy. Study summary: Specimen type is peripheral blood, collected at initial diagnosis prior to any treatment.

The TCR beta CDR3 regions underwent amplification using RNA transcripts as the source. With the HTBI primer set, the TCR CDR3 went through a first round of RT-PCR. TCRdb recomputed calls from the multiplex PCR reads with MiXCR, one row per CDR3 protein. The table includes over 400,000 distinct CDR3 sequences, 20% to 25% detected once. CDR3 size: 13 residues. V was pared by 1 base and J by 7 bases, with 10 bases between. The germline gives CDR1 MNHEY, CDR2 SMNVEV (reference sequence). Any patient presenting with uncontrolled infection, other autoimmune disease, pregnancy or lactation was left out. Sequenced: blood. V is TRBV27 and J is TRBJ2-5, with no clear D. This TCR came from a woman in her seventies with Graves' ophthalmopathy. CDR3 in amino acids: CASSLWTYGTQYF. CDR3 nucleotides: TGTGCCAGCAGTTTATGGACCTATGGGACCCAGTACTTC.